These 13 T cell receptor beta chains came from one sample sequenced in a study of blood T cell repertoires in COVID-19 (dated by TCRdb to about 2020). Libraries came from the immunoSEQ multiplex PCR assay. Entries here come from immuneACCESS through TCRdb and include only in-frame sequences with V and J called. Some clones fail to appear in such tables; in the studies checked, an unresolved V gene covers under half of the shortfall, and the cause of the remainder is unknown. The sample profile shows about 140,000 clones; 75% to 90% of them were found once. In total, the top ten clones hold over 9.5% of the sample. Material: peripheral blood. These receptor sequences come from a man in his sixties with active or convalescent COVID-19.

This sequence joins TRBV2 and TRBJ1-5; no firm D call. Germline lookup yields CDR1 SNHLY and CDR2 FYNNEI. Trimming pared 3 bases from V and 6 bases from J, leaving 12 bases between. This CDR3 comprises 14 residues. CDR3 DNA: TGTGCCAGCAGTGACTCCGGAGGAATTCAGCCCCAGCATTTT. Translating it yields CASSDSGGIQPQHF.

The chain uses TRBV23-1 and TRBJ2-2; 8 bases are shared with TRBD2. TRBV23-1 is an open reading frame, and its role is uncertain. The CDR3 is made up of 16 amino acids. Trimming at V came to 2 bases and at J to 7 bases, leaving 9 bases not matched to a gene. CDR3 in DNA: TGCGCCAGCAGTCAAACCCATGCGGGGGGTAACGGGGAGCTGTTTTTT. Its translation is CASSQTHAGGNGELFF.

This chain's CDR3 is CASSLIGDSNTGELFF. In DNA form, the CDR3 reads TGTGCCAGCAGCTTGATCGGAGATTCGAACACCGGGGAGCTGTTTTTT. J is TRBJ2-2 and V is TRBV5-6; D gene unclear. CDR1 and CDR2 from the germline V gene are SGHDT and YYEEEE. The CDR3 spans 16 residues. V lost 1 base and J 0 bases, leaving 10 bases between the germline ends.

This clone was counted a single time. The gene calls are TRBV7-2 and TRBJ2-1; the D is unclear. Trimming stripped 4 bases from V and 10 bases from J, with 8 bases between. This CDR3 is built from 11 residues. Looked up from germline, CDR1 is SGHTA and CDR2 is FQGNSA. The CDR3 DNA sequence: TGTGCCAGCAGCTACGCGTGGGAGCAGTTCTTC. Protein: CASSYAWEQFF.

The CDR3 sequence is CASSYWGKGPDTQYF. For the CDR3, the DNA is TGTGCCAGCAGTTACTGGGGCAAAGGTCCAGATACGCAGTATTTT. V gene TRBV6-5 combines with J gene TRBJ2-3, with D perhaps matching TRBD1 (5 bases). In germline, CDR1 is MNHEY, CDR2 SVGAGI. This CDR3 contains 15 residues. The ends were cut back, 1 base at V and 4 bases at J, with 12 bases in the middle.

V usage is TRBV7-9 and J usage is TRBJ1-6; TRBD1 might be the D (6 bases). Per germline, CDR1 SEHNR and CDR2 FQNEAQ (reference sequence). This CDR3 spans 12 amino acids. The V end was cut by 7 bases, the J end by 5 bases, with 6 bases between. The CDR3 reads CASTGDNSPLHF. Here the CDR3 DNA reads TGTGCCAGCACAGGGGATAATTCACCCCTCCACTTT.

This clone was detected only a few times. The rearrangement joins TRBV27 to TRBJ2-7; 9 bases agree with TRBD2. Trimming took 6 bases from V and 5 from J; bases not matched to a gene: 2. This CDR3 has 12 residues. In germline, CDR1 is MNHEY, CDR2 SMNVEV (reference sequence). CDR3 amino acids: CASRGTSNEQYF. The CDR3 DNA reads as TGTGCCAGCAGAGGGACTAGCAACGAGCAGTACTTC.

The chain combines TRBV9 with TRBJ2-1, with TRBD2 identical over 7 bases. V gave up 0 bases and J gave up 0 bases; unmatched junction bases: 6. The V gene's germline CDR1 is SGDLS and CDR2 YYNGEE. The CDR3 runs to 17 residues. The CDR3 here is CASSVDLRGSSYNEQFF. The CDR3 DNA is TGTGCCAGCAGCGTAGACCTCCGCGGGAGCTCCTACAATGAGCAGTTCTTC. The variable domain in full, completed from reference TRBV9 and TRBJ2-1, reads DSGVTQTPKHLITATGQRVTLRCSPRSGDLSVYWYQQSLDQGLQFLIQYYNGEERAKGNILERFSAQQFPDLHSELNLSSLELGDSALYFCASSVDLRGSSYNEQFFGPGTRLTVL.

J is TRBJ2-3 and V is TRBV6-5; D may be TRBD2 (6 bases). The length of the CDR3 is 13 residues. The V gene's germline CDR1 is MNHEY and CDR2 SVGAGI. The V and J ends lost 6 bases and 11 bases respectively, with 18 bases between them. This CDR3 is CASRPSTGVRQYF. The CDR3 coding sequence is TGTGCCAGCAGACCCTCGACGGGGGTAAGGCAGTATTTT.

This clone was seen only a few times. This chain's CDR3 is CASSRGTANEQFF. For the CDR3, the DNA is TGCGCCAGCAGCCGGGGGACTGCCAATGAGCAGTTCTTC. The gene calls are TRBV5-1 and TRBJ2-1; a possible D gene is TRBD2 (6 bases). CDR1 and CDR2 (germline): SGHRS, YFSETQ. V was shortened by 4 bases and J by 6 bases, with 11 bases between the two germline ends. CDR3 length equals 13 residues.

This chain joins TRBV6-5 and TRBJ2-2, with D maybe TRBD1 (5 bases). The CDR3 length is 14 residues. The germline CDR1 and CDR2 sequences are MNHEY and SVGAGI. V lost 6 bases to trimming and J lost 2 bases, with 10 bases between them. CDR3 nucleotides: TGTGCCAGCAGACGGACACAAAACACCGGGGAGCTGTTTTTT. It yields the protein CASRRTQNTGELFF.

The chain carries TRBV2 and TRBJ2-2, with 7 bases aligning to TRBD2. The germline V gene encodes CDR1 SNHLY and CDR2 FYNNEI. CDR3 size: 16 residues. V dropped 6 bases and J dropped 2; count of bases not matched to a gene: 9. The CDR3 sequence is CASRSPGGGNTGELFF. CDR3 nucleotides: TGTGCCAGCAGATCCCCGGGAGGCGGCAACACCGGGGAGCTGTTTTTT.

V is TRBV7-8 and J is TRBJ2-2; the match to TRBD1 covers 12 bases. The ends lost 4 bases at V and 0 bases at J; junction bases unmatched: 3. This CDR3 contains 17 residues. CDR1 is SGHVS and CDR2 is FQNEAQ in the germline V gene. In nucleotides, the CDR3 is TGTGCCAGCAGCTGGGGGACAGGGGGCGCGAACACCGGGGAGCTGTTTTTT. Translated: CASSWGTGGANTGELFF.